A selection of T cell receptor beta chains follows, all from one sample in a study of cytomegalovirus exposure and HLA in healthy donors. TCRdb's copy holds only in-frame clones and misses some; the assay was immunoSEQ multiplex PCR. This table has about 160,000 clones, about four fifths appearing once. The material sequenced was PBMCs. These receptors all come from a man younger than 45 in good health and CMV-seronegative. CDR3s include the opening cysteine and the closing phenylalanine or tryptophan. The D gene is left open where the match is weak. Size is omitted from some rows. Given values are once, few, many or a class for expanded clones.

j_gene: TRBJ1-6; abundance: .; d_gene: .; v_gene: TRBV6-4; CDR3nt: TGTGCCAGCAGAGGCGTGGGCCTTAATTCACCCCTCCACTTT; CDR3aa: CASRGVGLNSPLHF
j_gene: TRBJ1-1; abundance: .; d_gene: TRBD1; v_gene: TRBV7-2; CDR3nt: TGTGCCAGCAGCTCGGGACAGTCCTCCGGAACTGAAGCTTTCTTT; CDR3aa: CASSSGQSSGTEAFF
j_gene: TRBJ2-7; abundance: few; d_gene: TRBD2; v_gene: TRBV6-5; CDR3nt: TGTGCCAGCAGTTACATGGCGGGAGGGGCCTACGAGCAGTACTTC; CDR3aa: CASSYMAGGAYEQYF
j_gene: TRBJ2-3; abundance: .; d_gene: .; v_gene: TRBV6-4; CDR3nt: TGTGCCAGCAGGGGGGGAGATACGCAGTATTTT; CDR3aa: CASRGGDTQYF
j_gene: TRBJ2-7; abundance: .; d_gene: TRBD1; v_gene: TRBV6-6; CDR3nt: TGTGCCAGCAGACCGGGACAGGGGCCCTACGAGCAGTACTTC; CDR3aa: CASRPGQGPYEQYF
j_gene: TRBJ2-7; abundance: .; d_gene: TRBD2; v_gene: TRBV5-1; CDR3nt: TGCGCCAGCCATACCTCAGCGGGAGGGTCCTACGAGCAGTACTTC; CDR3aa: CASHTSAGGSYEQYF
j_gene: TRBJ1-5; abundance: .; d_gene: .; v_gene: TRBV10-3; CDR3nt: TGTGCCATCAGTGAGACTGGGGCAGGGGAACAGCCCCAGCATTTT; CDR3aa: CAISETGAGEQPQHF
j_gene: TRBJ1-1; abundance: few; d_gene: .; v_gene: TRBV29-1; CDR3nt: TGCAGCGTTGGCAGGGCGGTGAACACTGAAGCTTTCTTT; CDR3aa: CSVGRAVNTEAFF
j_gene: TRBJ2-7; abundance: .; d_gene: .; v_gene: TRBV27; CDR3nt: TGTGCCAGCAGTTTACTTCAAGCGGACTACGAGCAGTACTTC; CDR3aa: CASSLLQADYEQYF
j_gene: TRBJ1-1; abundance: .; d_gene: .; v_gene: TRBV19; CDR3nt: TGTGCCAGTAGTATAAGCGGGCTTCGACGGACTGAAGCTTTCTTT; CDR3aa: CASSISGLRRTEAFF
j_gene: TRBJ1-3; abundance: .; d_gene: TRBD1; v_gene: TRBV28; CDR3nt: TGTGCCAGCATTCTACAGGGGTACGGAAACACCATATATTTT; CDR3aa: CASILQGYGNTIYF
j_gene: TRBJ2-5; abundance: few; d_gene: .; v_gene: TRBV7-9; CDR3nt: TGTTCCAGCAGCCCCGTAAGGGCCCGGGGACAAGAGACCCAGTACTTC; CDR3aa: CSSSPVRARGQETQYF
j_gene: TRBJ1-4; abundance: .; d_gene: .; v_gene: TRBV30; CDR3nt: TGTGCCTGGAGTCCTGGGGGGGGTAAACTGTTTTTT; CDR3aa: CAWSPGGGKLFF
j_gene: TRBJ1-1; abundance: .; d_gene: .; v_gene: TRBV5-6; CDR3nt: .; CDR3aa: CASILGGWNTEAFF
j_gene: TRBJ2-7; abundance: .; d_gene: TRBD2; v_gene: TRBV7-9; CDR3nt: TGTGCCAGCAGTCTCCTCCTAGCGGGGTTCTACGAGCAGTACTTC; CDR3aa: CASSLLLAGFYEQYF
j_gene: TRBJ2-1; abundance: .; d_gene: .; v_gene: TRBV28; CDR3nt: TGTGCCAGCAGTTTAAGGGGCAATGAGCAGTTCTTC; CDR3aa: CASSLRGNEQFF
j_gene: TRBJ2-7; abundance: .; d_gene: .; v_gene: TRBV5-1; CDR3nt: TGCGCCAGCAGCTTGGGCCTACGGGGGTACGAGCAGTACTTC; CDR3aa: CASSLGLRGYEQYF
j_gene: TRBJ1-1; abundance: few; d_gene: .; v_gene: TRBV2; CDR3nt: TGTGCCAGTCAGGTGAACACTGAAGCTTTCTTT; CDR3aa: CASQVNTEAFF
j_gene: TRBJ2-1; abundance: .; d_gene: TRBD1; v_gene: TRBV6-5; CDR3nt: TGTGCCAGCAAGGGACAGGGGTACAATGAGCAGTTCTTC; CDR3aa: CASKGQGYNEQFF
j_gene: TRBJ2-5; abundance: .; d_gene: .; v_gene: TRBV19; CDR3nt: TGTGCCAGTAGTATAACTAGACAAGAGACCCAGTACTTC; CDR3aa: CASSITRQETQYF
j_gene: TRBJ1-4; abundance: .; d_gene: .; v_gene: TRBV19; CDR3nt: TGTGCCAGTAGTAACAGGGATATTAATGAAAAACTGTTTTTT; CDR3aa: CASSNRDINEKLFF
j_gene: TRBJ1-2; abundance: .; d_gene: .; v_gene: TRBV6-5; CDR3nt: TGTGCCAGCAGCTCCGATCGGAGAAGCTACACCTTC; CDR3aa: CASSSDRRSYTF
j_gene: TRBJ2-3; abundance: .; d_gene: .; v_gene: TRBV27; CDR3nt: TGTGCCAGCAGTTCGGCGGTTCGGGGAGATACGCAGTATTTT; CDR3aa: CASSSAVRGDTQYF
j_gene: TRBJ2-3; abundance: .; d_gene: TRBD2; v_gene: TRBV7-8; CDR3nt: TGTGCCAGCAGCTTCGGGACTAGCGGGGCAGATACGCAGTATTTT; CDR3aa: CASSFGTSGADTQYF
j_gene: TRBJ1-1; abundance: .; d_gene: .; v_gene: TRBV6-1; CDR3nt: TGTGCCAGCAGTGAAGTCGGGGGGGACACTGAAGCTTTCTTT; CDR3aa: CASSEVGGDTEAFF
j_gene: TRBJ1-2; abundance: once; d_gene: .; v_gene: TRBV19; CDR3nt: TGTGCCAGTAAGCGGGACAACGTCGGGTTCTCTGGCTACACCTTC; CDR3aa: CASKRDNVGFSGYTF
j_gene: TRBJ2-7; abundance: .; d_gene: TRBD1; v_gene: TRBV29-1; CDR3nt: TGCAGCGTTGGGACAGGCGGTTACGAGCAGTACTTC; CDR3aa: CSVGTGGYEQYF
j_gene: TRBJ2-7; abundance: .; d_gene: .; v_gene: TRBV19; CDR3nt: TGTGCCAGTAGTGCGGATCTTAACGAGCAGTACTTC; CDR3aa: CASSADLNEQYF
j_gene: TRBJ1-5; abundance: .; d_gene: .; v_gene: TRBV27; CDR3nt: TGTGCCAGCAGTTCAATGAGAGGGAATCAGCCCCAGCATTTT; CDR3aa: CASSSMRGNQPQHF
j_gene: TRBJ2-1; abundance: once; d_gene: TRBD2; v_gene: TRBV28; CDR3nt: TGTGCCAGCAGTCTAGCGGGGGAGCTCAATGAGCAGTTCTTC; CDR3aa: CASSLAGELNEQFF
j_gene: TRBJ2-1; abundance: .; d_gene: TRBD2; v_gene: TRBV2; CDR3nt: TGTGCCAGGGAGGGGACTAGGTTACTCAATGAGCAGTTCTTC; CDR3aa: CAREGTRLLNEQFF
j_gene: TRBJ2-2; abundance: .; d_gene: TRBD2; v_gene: TRBV5-1; CDR3nt: TGCGCCAGCACCCGAGGGACTAGCGGGAGGAATGCCGGGGAGCTGTTTTTT; CDR3aa: CASTRGTSGRNAGELFF
j_gene: TRBJ1-1; abundance: .; d_gene: .; v_gene: TRBV30; CDR3nt: TGTGCCTGGAGTAGGCAGGGAGGCACTGAAGCTTTCTTT; CDR3aa: CAWSRQGGTEAFF
j_gene: TRBJ1-4; abundance: .; d_gene: TRBD1; v_gene: TRBV25-1; CDR3nt: TGTGCCAGCAGTGAATTCAGGGGGGACGAAAAACTGTTTTTT; CDR3aa: CASSEFRGDEKLFF
j_gene: TRBJ1-1; abundance: .; d_gene: TRBD1; v_gene: TRBV30; CDR3nt: TGTGCCTGGGGGACAGAGCATGAAGCTTTCTTT; CDR3aa: CAWGTEHEAFF
j_gene: TRBJ1-2; abundance: .; d_gene: TRBD1; v_gene: TRBV9; CDR3nt: TGTGCCAGCAGCGGAACAGGGGGGGACTACTATGGCTACACCTTC; CDR3aa: CASSGTGGDYYGYTF
j_gene: TRBJ1-4; abundance: .; d_gene: .; v_gene: TRBV5-5; CDR3nt: TGTGCCAGCAGCTTCAGGGAAACTAATGAAAAACTGTTTTTT; CDR3aa: CASSFRETNEKLFF
j_gene: TRBJ1-1; abundance: .; d_gene: .; v_gene: TRBV4-1; CDR3nt: TGCGCCAGCAGCCAAGCTCGACTGGGGGCGGCGGACACTGAAGCTTTCTTT; CDR3aa: CASSQARLGAADTEAFF
j_gene: TRBJ2-7; abundance: .; d_gene: TRBD1; v_gene: TRBV6-1; CDR3nt: TGTGCCAGCAGTGTGAACAGGGGGCCAGTTTACGAGCAGTACTTC; CDR3aa: CASSVNRGPVYEQYF
j_gene: TRBJ2-2; abundance: .; d_gene: .; v_gene: TRBV14; CDR3nt: TGTGCCAGCAGCCTGGCCATCACCGGGGAGCTGTTTTTT; CDR3aa: CASSLAITGELFF
j_gene: TRBJ2-3; abundance: .; d_gene: .; v_gene: TRBV11-3; CDR3nt: TGTGCCAGCAGCACCCGGACTGAAGATACGCAGTATTTT; CDR3aa: CASSTRTEDTQYF
j_gene: TRBJ1-2; abundance: few; d_gene: .; v_gene: TRBV7-2; CDR3nt: TGTGCCAGCAGCTTAGAAATCCTAGTTTATGGCTACACCTTC; CDR3aa: CASSLEILVYGYTF
j_gene: TRBJ2-1; abundance: .; d_gene: .; v_gene: TRBV28; CDR3nt: TGTGCCAGCAGTCCCCGACTAGGAAATGAGCAGTTCTTC; CDR3aa: CASSPRLGNEQFF
j_gene: TRBJ2-6; abundance: once; d_gene: .; v_gene: TRBV5-1; CDR3nt: TGCGCCAGCAGCTCCCGGGGGGCCCCAGGGCTTCCTGGGGCCAACGTCCTGACTTTC; CDR3aa: CASSSRGAPGLPGANVLTF
j_gene: TRBJ2-2; abundance: few; d_gene: TRBD1; v_gene: TRBV30; CDR3nt: TGTGCCTGCCCATCATCCGGGACAGGGGCCACCGGGGAGCTGTTTTTT; CDR3aa: CACPSSGTGATGELFF
j_gene: TRBJ2-7; abundance: few; d_gene: .; v_gene: TRBV7-6; CDR3nt: TGTGCCAGCAGCTTAGATGGGGCAGACTACGAGCAGTACTTC; CDR3aa: CASSLDGADYEQYF
j_gene: TRBJ2-4; abundance: .; d_gene: TRBD2; v_gene: TRBV7-8; CDR3nt: TGTGCCAGCAGTCTTTCTAGCGGCCCTGCGGGGGCCAAAAACATTCAGTACTTC; CDR3aa: CASSLSSGPAGAKNIQYF
j_gene: TRBJ2-7; abundance: .; d_gene: .; v_gene: TRBV7-2; CDR3nt: TGTGCCAGCAGAGAAACAGGGAGCTCGGGCGAGCAGTACTTC; CDR3aa: CASRETGSSGEQYF
j_gene: TRBJ2-1; abundance: few; d_gene: .; v_gene: TRBV6-6; CDR3nt: TGTGCCAGCAGTTCCTCTACGGGGATGGGATACAATGAGCAGTTCTTC; CDR3aa: CASSSSTGMGYNEQFF
j_gene: TRBJ1-1; abundance: .; d_gene: .; v_gene: TRBV28; CDR3nt: TGTGCCAGTAACCCCCTGGCCGACACTGAAGCTTTCTTT; CDR3aa: CASNPLADTEAFF
j_gene: TRBJ2-1; abundance: once; d_gene: .; v_gene: TRBV29-1; CDR3nt: TGCAGCGTACTTGGACCCGCCGCGGGTGAGCAGTTCTTC; CDR3aa: CSVLGPAAGEQFF
j_gene: TRBJ1-6; abundance: .; d_gene: TRBD1; v_gene: TRBV28; CDR3nt: TGTGCCAGCAGTTTCACCCGGGACAGGGGGTTCGCGGCAGGCTCACCCCTCCACTTT; CDR3aa: CASSFTRDRGFAAGSPLHF
j_gene: TRBJ2-2; abundance: .; d_gene: .; v_gene: TRBV28; CDR3nt: TGTGCCAGCAGTGAGCATAGGGGGTATTCGGACACCGGGGAGCTGTTTTTT; CDR3aa: CASSEHRGYSDTGELFF
j_gene: TRBJ1-6; abundance: .; d_gene: .; v_gene: TRBV6-1; CDR3nt: TGTGCCAGCAGTGAACTTCCGAGACAGGTATTGAGTAATTCACCCCTCCACTTT; CDR3aa: CASSELPRQVLSNSPLHF
j_gene: TRBJ1-4; abundance: once; d_gene: TRBD1; v_gene: TRBV7-9; CDR3nt: TGTGCCAGCACCCCGGGACAGGGGGCCGAAAAACTGTTTTTT; CDR3aa: CASTPGQGAEKLFF
j_gene: TRBJ2-1; abundance: .; d_gene: .; v_gene: TRBV7-9; CDR3nt: TGTGCCAGCAGCGTTTTATCCAATGAGCAGTTCTTC; CDR3aa: CASSVLSNEQFF
j_gene: TRBJ1-2; abundance: few; d_gene: TRBD1; v_gene: TRBV18; CDR3nt: TGTGCCAGCTCACCACTGAAATCCGGGACAGCTACTAACTATGGCTACACCTTC; CDR3aa: CASSPLKSGTATNYGYTF
j_gene: TRBJ2-7; abundance: .; d_gene: .; v_gene: TRBV28; CDR3nt: TGTGCCAGCAGCCTCGAAAGCGCTTCCCACTACGAGCAGTACTTC; CDR3aa: CASSLESASHYEQYF